This T cell receptor beta chain was profiled in a study of cytomegalovirus exposure and HLA in healthy donors. Study-wide findings and caveats: Earlier analysis yielded a pattern in which most TCR beta V segments were productive about 90% or about 30% of the time. Common viral pathogens seemed to be connected with several of the most significant clusters, according to a later analysis. In the analysis, some V segments, TRBV6-2 and TRBV6-3 included, were excluded as indistinguishable.

Of note for this clone: Its specificity is unknown.

The PCR ran on 60 Vbeta and 13 Jbeta primers. Assay used: immunoSEQ multiplex PCR; TCRdb lists only in-frame clones, some missing. Found here are around 170,000 clones, more than 80% of them singletons; the top ten hold around 2.5%. Germline trimming cut 5 bases from V and 3 bases from J; bases unmatched to any gene: 5. This CDR3 has 14 residues. Germline V gives CDR1 SGHTA, CDR2 FQGNSA. The rearrangement uses TRBV7-2 and TRBJ2-7; TRBD1 matches at 9 bases. The specimen sequenced was PBMCs. The TCR originated in a woman aged 45 to 65 in good health and CMV-seropositive. The CDR3 coding sequence is TGTGCCAGCAGCCTTCGGGGACAGGGCTACGAGCAGTACTTC. Its translation: CASSLRGQGYEQYF. The whole variable domain, filled in from reference TRBV7-2 and TRBJ2-7, reads GAGVSQSPSNKVTEKGKDVELRCDPISGHTALYWYRQSLGQGLEFLIYFQGNSAPDKSGLPSDRFSAERTGGSVSTLTIQRTQQEDSAVYLCASSLRGQGYEQYFGPGTRLTVT.